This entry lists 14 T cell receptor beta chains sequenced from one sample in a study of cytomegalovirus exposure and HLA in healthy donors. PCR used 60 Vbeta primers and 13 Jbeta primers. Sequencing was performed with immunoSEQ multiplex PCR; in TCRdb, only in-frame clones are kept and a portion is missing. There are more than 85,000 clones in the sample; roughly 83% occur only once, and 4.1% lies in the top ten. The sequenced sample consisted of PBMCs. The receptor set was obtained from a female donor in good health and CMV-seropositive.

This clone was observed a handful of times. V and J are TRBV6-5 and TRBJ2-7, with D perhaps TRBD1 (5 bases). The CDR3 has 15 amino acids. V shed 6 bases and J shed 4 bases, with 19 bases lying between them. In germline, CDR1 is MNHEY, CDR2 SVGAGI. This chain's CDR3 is CASRPQVTQPYEQYF. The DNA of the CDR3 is TGTGCCAGCAGGCCACAGGTCACCCAACCGTACGAGCAGTACTTC.

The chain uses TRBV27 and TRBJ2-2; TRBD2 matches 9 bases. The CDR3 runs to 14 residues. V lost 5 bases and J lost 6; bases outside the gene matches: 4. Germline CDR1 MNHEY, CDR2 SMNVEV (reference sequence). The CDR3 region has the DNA TGTGCCAGCAGTACGGGACTAGCTTCCGGGGAGCTGTTTTTT. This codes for CASSTGLASGELFF.

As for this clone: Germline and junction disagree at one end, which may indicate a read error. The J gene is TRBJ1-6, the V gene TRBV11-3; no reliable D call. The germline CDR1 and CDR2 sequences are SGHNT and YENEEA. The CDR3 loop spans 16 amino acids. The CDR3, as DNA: TGTGCCAGCAGCTCACCGGTGCCTCGGATCACACAGCCCTCCTCATTT. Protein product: CASSSPVPRITQPSSF.

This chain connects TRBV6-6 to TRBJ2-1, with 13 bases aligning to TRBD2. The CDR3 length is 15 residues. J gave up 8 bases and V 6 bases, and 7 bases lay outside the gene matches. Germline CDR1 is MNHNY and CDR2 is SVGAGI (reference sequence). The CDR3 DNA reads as TGTGCCAGCAGGCCACTAGCGGGAGGGCCATATGAGCAGTTCTTC. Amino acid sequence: CASRPLAGGPYEQFF.

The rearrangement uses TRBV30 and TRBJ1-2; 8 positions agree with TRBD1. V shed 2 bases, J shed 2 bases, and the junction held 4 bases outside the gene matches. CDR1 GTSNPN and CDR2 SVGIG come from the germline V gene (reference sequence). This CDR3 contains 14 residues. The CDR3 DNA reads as TGTGCCTGGAGTCCAGGGGGCGGGAACTATGGCTACACCTTC. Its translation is CAWSPGGGNYGYTF. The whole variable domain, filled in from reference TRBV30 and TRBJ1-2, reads SQTIHQWPATLVQPVGSPLSLECTVEGTSNPNLYWYRQAAGRGLQLLFYSVGIGQISSEVPQNLSASRPQDRQFILSSKKLLLSDSGFYLCAWSPGGGNYGYTFGSGTRLTVV.

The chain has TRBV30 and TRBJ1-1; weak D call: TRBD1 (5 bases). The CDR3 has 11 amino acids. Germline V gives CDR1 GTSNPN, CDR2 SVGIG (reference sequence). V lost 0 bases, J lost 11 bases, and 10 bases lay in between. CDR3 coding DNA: TGTGCCTGGAGTGTACGGGGGGGTGCTTTCTTT. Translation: CAWSVRGGAFF.

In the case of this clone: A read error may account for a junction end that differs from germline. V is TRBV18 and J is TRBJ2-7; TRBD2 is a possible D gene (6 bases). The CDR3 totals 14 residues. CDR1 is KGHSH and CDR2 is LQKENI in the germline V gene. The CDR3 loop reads CASSPTRDSHEQYF. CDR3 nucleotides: TGTGCCAGCTCACCGACAAGGGACTCCCACGAGCAGTACTTC.

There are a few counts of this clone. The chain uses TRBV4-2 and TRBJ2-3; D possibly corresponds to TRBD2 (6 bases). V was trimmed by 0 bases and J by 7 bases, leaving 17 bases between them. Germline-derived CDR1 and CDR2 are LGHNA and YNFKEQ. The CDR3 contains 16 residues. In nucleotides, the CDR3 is TGTGCCAGCAGCCAAGAGCAGCAACGGGCGGGGAATACGCAGTATTTT. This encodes CASSQEQQRAGNTQYF.

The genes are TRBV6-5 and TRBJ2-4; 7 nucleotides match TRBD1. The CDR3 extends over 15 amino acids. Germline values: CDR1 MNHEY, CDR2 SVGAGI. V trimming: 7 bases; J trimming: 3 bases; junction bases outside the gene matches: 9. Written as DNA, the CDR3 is TGTGCCAGCACAGAACAGGGGTATAGCAAAAACATTCAGTACTTC. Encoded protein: CASTEQGYSKNIQYF.

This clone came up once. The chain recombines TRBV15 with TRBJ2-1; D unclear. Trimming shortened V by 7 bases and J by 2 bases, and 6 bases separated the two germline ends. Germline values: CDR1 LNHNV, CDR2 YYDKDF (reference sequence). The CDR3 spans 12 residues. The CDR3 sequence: CATTETYNEQFF. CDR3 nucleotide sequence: TGTGCCACCACGGAGACCTACAATGAGCAGTTCTTC.

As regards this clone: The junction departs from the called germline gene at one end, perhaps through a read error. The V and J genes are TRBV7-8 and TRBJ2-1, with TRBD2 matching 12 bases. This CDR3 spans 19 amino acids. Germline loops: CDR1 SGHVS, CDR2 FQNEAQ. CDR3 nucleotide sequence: TGTGCCAGCAGCTATGGGTCCGACCTAGCGGGAGGGCCCTCGGGTGAGCAGCTCTTC. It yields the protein CASSYGSDLAGGPSGEQLF.

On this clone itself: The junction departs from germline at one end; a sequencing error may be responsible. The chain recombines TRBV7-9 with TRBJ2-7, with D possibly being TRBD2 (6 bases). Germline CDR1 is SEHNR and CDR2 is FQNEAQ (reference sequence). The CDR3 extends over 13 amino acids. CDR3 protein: CSSSLGGAYEQYF. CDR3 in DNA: TGTTCCAGCAGCCTGGGGGGAGCCTACGAGCAGTACTTC.

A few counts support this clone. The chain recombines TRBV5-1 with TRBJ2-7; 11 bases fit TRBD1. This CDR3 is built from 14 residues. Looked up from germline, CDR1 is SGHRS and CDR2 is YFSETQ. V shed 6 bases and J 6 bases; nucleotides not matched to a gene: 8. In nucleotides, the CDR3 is TGCGCCAGCACCTTTGGACAGGGGGCTCGCGAGCAGTACTTC. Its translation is CASTFGQGAREQYF.

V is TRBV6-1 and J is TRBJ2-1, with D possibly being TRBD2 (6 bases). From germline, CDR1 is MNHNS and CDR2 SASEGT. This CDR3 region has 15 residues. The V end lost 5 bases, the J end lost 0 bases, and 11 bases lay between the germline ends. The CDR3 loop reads CASSSVGSSYNEQFF. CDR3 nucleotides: TGTGCCAGCAGTAGCGTCGGGAGCTCCTACAATGAGCAGTTCTTC.